This passage covers 12 T cell receptor beta chains from one sample sequenced in a study of cytomegalovirus exposure and HLA in healthy donors. Vbeta (60) and Jbeta (13) primers were used in the PCR. TCRdb's table, derived via immunoSEQ multiplex PCR, lists solely in-frame clones and lacks some. The sample lists approximately 190,000 clones, about four fifths seen once, with over 2.5% in the top ten. Sequencing was performed on PBMCs. These receptors came from a woman in her fifties or sixties in good health and CMV-seropositive.

This clone was seen once. V and J are TRBV18 and TRBJ1-2; 7 bases fit TRBD1. This CDR3 has 13 residues. Germline CDR1 reads KGHSH; CDR2 reads LQKENI. Trimming took 1 base from V and 10 from J; bases not matched to a gene: 6. CDR3 nucleotide sequence: TGTGCCAGCTCACCACAGGGGGCCTTTGACTACACCTTC. It specifies CASSPQGAFDYTF.

CDR3 sequence: CASSMRDSPNTEAFF. CDR3 DNA: TGTGCCAGCAGCATGCGGGACTCACCGAACACTGAAGCTTTCTTT. The chain couples TRBV7-2 to TRBJ1-1, with TRBD1 as a possible D gene (5 bases). Germline V CDR1 and CDR2: SGHTA, FQGNSA. This CDR3 has 15 residues. Trimming pared 5 bases from V and 1 base from J, leaving 14 bases between.

This clone was counted only a few times. The V gene is TRBV7-9, the J gene TRBJ2-5, with 8 bases identical to TRBD1. The V and J ends lost 2 bases and 5 bases, in that order; junction bases with no gene match: 7. This CDR3 contains 15 residues. Germline V gene data show CDR1 as SEHNR and CDR2 as FQNEAQ (reference sequence). The CDR3 spells CASSLPGQALETQYF. Written as DNA, the CDR3 is TGTGCCAGCAGCTTACCGGGACAGGCGCTGGAGACCCAGTACTTC.

This clone appeared a few times. The CDR3, as DNA: TGTGCCAGCAGCTTGGACACCGGTTGGAGGGGCTACACCTTC. Amino acids: CASSLDTGWRGYTF. The chain joins TRBV5-8 to TRBJ1-2; D gene unclear. Germline V gene data show CDR1 as SGHTS and CDR2 as YDEGEE. The length of the CDR3 is 14 residues. The V and J ends lost 0 bases and 8 bases respectively, with 14 bases between them.

This clone was seen a few times. This rearrangement joins TRBV9 to TRBJ2-7; possible D gene TRBD1, 5 bases. The CDR3 loop spans 16 amino acids. Germline V CDR1 and CDR2: SGDLS, YYNGEE. V lost 0 bases to trimming and J lost 0 bases, with 13 bases between them. CDR3 nucleotide sequence: TGTGCCAGCAGCGTAGCTGGGCAGGGAAGCTCCTACGAGCAGTACTTC. Translating it yields CASSVAGQGSSYEQYF.

V gene TRBV7-6 combines with J gene TRBJ2-3, with D tentatively TRBD1 (6 bases). CDR1 is SGHVS and CDR2 is FNYEAQ in the germline V gene. The germline V and J ends were trimmed by 6 bases and 9 bases, with 19 bases remaining between them. CDR3 length: 14 residues. The CDR3 sequence is CASSPGARQETQYF. The DNA of the CDR3 is TGTGCCAGCAGTCCAGGGGCCAGGCAGGAGACGCAGTATTTT.

The V call is TRBV4-1, the J call TRBJ2-7, with 10 bases matching TRBD1. This CDR3 has 18 residues. Germline CDR1 reads MGHRA; CDR2 reads YSYEKL. V dropped 2 bases and J dropped 3; count of bases not matched to a gene: 13. The CDR3 DNA reads TGCGCCAGCAGCCAAAGGGAGTTCCGGGACAGGGGCCACTACGAGCAGTACTTC. It yields the protein CASSQREFRDRGHYEQYF.

This sequence joins TRBV18 and TRBJ2-5, with D possibly being TRBD1 (5 bases). The last part of the DNA fits TRBJ2-7 better; the J call may be wrong. The CDR3 has 12 amino acids. In germline, CDR1 is KGHSH, CDR2 LQKENI. CDR3 nucleotides: TGTGCCAGCTCACCAGGGGCGCACGAGCAGTACTTC. The encoded protein is CASSPGAHEQYF.

The table lists this clone with a count of one. The chain links TRBV9 to TRBJ2-3, with a weak D call TRBD2 (6 bases). CDR3 length equals 15 residues. Germline V lookup: CDR1 SGDLS, CDR2 YYNGEE. Trimming left V 0 bases short and J 4 bases short, with 12 bases between. The DNA of the CDR3 is TGTGCCAGCAGCGTAGTGGGGGGAGCCGCAGATACGCAGTATTTT. Its protein product is CASSVVGGAADTQYF. Using reference TRBV9 and TRBJ2-3 for the parts outside the CDR3, the full variable domain is DSGVTQTPKHLITATGQRVTLRCSPRSGDLSVYWYQQSLDQGLQFLIQYYNGEERAKGNILERFSAQQFPDLHSELNLSSLELGDSALYFCASSVVGGAADTQYFGPGTRLTVL.

CDR3 bases: TGTGCCAGCAGCCCCTTAAGGCAGGGAAGCGAAAAACTGTTTTTT. Protein product: CASSPLRQGSEKLFF. V gene TRBV7-9 combines with J gene TRBJ1-4, with D possibly being TRBD1 (5 bases). CDR1 and CDR2 from the germline V gene are SEHNR and FQNEAQ (reference sequence). The ends were cut back, 5 bases at V and 8 bases at J, with 18 bases in the middle. CDR3 length: 15 residues.

This clone was seen a handful of times. This rearrangement joins TRBV6-5 to TRBJ1-4; D is possibly TRBD1 (5 bases). This CDR3 region has 13 residues. From germline, CDR1 is MNHEY and CDR2 SVGAGI. Between the trimmed V and J ends, which lost 7 bases and 4 bases, there was a span of 10 bases. This CDR3 is CASMPGINEKLFF. CDR3 nucleotides: TGTGCCAGCATGCCAGGGATTAATGAAAAACTGTTTTTT.

The chain has TRBV7-9 and TRBJ1-2, with D possibly TRBD1 on 5 matching bases. V was clipped by 4 bases and J by 0 bases, with 15 bases between them. Per germline, CDR1 SEHNR and CDR2 FQNEAQ (reference sequence). The CDR3 is 16 residues long. The CDR3 nucleotides are TGTGCCAGCAGCTCGGACATTACGTTAGCTAACTATGGCTACACCTTC. This sequence encodes CASSSDITLANYGYTF.